Listed below are T cell receptor beta chains from one sample, sequenced in a study of monozygotic twins with inflammatory bowel disease. TCRdb reprocessed the 5' RACE reads, with one entry per CDR3 protein and no DNA. This sample's clone table lists 300,000 to 350,000 distinct CDR3 sequences. Sequenced input: blood. These receptors were collected from a human donor with ulcerative colitis or Crohn's disease, or a healthy co-twin of an affected twin (not recorded which). The CDR3 runs from the conserved cysteine through the conserved F or W.

J	length	V	CDR3
TRBJ2-3	15	TRBV19	CASKELAGDTDTQYF
TRBJ2-1	11	TRBV29-1	CSVEDYWEQFF
TRBJ2-1	13	TRBV30	CAWSGGGYNEQFF
TRBJ1-2	13	TRBV6-5	CASRDRDSYGYTF
TRBJ1-2	13	TRBV7-9	CASSSDINYGYTF
TRBJ2-5	14	TRBV4-1	CASSLIEDQETQYF
TRBJ2-5	15	TRBV9	CASSGAGGFQETQYF
TRBJ1-2	16	TRBV12-3/TRBV12-4	CASRTLQGASRDGYTF
TRBJ1-5	15	TRBV7-9	CASSFWTEPNQPQHF
TRBJ2-3	15	TRBV20-1	CSARDLGLVPDTQYF
TRBJ2-2	15	TRBV6-1	CASSGRTLGTGELFF
TRBJ2-7	16	TRBV28	CASSLWGQGMGYEQYF
TRBJ2-3	15	TRBV20-1	CSARVDTEGTDTQYF
TRBJ1-5	15	TRBV7-9	CASSLAGLGNQPQHF
TRBJ2-7	14	TRBV27	CASNKTGYSYEQYF
TRBJ2-4	14	TRBV12-3/TRBV12-4	CAAPGGLASDIQYF
TRBJ2-7	11	TRBV5-4	CASSFRSEQYF
TRBJ2-3	11	TRBV10-2	CASTSGGTQYF
TRBJ1-2	13	TRBV7-2	CASQGARGYGYTF
TRBJ2-2	14	TRBV20-1	CSARARWNTGELFF
TRBJ1-1	16	TRBV7-8	CASNLWGEGDGTEAFF
TRBJ2-4	15	TRBV7-9	CASRSTGDRANMQYF
TRBJ1-1	15	TRBV4-1	CASSQGGQGLTEAFF
TRBJ2-1	12	TRBV10-2	CAGGGGIGEQFF
TRBJ2-3	16	TRBV7-8	CASSFLEAGGPDTQYF
TRBJ2-1	16	TRBV3-1	CASSQGSGRAGDEQFF
TRBJ1-6	14	TRBV28	CASSLGHGGSPLHF
TRBJ2-5	14	TRBV2	CASSQPGHKETQYF
TRBJ2-5	16	TRBV5-1	CASSFLLGIGAETQYF
TRBJ2-3	15	TRBV12-3/TRBV12-4	CASSPTSGGTDTQYF
TRBJ2-7	16	TRBV7-2	CASSKQKLAGGNEQYF
TRBJ2-7	13	TRBV28	CASSLSGKGEQYF
TRBJ2-3	15	TRBV20-1	CSAPPGHRRTDTQYF
TRBJ2-1	13	TRBV7-9	CASSLGKSDERFF
TRBJ2-2	13	TRBV12-3/TRBV12-4	CASSSQVNGELFF
TRBJ1-3	13	TRBV12-3/TRBV12-4	CASSFSAGNTIYF
TRBJ2-1	15	TRBV10-3	CAISDQGGSYNEQFF
TRBJ2-3	17	TRBV12-3/TRBV12-4	CASSLKGGATVEDTQYF
TRBJ2-5	13	TRBV27	CASSPHQQETQYF
TRBJ1-1	15	TRBV15	CATSRDRQGLTEAFF
TRBJ1-5	14	TRBV5-1	CASSQQGEGQPQHF
TRBJ2-3	14	TRBV5-6	CASSSLAGTDTQYF
TRBJ1-5	14	TRBV12-3/TRBV12-4	CANSLGQVNQPQHF
TRBJ1-4	15	TRBV12-3/TRBV12-4	CASSLRQPTNEKLFF